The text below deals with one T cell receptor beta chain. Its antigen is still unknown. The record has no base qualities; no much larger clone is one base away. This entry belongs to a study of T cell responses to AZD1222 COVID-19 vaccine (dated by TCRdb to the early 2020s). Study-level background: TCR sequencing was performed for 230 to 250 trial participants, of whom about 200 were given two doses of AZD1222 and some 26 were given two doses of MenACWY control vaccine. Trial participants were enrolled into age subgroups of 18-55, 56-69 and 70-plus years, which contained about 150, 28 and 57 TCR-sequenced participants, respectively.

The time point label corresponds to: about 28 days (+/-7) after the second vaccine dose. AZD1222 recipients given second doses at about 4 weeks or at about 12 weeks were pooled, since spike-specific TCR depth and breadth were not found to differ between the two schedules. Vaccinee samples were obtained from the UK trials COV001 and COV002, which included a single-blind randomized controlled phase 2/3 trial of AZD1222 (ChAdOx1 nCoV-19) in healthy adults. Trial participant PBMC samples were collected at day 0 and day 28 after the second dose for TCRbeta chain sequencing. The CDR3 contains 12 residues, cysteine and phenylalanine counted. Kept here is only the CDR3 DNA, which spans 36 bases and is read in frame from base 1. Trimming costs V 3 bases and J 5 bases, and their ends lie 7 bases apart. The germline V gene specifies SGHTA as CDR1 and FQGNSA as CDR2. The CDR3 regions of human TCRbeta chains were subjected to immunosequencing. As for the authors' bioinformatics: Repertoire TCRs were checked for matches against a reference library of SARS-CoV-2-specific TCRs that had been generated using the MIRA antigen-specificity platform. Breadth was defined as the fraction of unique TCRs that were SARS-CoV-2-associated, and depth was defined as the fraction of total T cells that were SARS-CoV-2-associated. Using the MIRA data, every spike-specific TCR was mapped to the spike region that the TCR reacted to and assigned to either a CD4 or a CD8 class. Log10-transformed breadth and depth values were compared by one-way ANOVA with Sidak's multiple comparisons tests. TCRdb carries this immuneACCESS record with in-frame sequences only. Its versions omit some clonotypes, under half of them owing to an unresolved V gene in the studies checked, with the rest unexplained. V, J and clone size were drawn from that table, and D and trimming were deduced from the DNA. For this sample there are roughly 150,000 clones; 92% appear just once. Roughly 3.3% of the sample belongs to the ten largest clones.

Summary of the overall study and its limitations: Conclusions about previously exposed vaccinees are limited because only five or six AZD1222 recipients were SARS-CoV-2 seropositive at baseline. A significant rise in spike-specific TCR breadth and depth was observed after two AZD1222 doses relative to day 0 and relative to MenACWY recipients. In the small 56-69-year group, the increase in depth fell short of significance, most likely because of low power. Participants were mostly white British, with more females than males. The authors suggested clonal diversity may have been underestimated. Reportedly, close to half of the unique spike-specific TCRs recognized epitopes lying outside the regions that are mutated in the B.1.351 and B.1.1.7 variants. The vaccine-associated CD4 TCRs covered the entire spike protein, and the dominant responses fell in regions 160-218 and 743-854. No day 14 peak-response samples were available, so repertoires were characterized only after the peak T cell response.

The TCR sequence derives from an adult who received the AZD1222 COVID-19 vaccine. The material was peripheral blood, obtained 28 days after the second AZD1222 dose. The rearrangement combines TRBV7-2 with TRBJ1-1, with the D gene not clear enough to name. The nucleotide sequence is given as TGTGCCAGCAGCTTTCAAAATACTGAAGCTTTCTTT. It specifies CASSFQNTEAFF. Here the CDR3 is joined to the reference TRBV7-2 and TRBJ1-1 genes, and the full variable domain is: GAGVSQSPSNKVTEKGKDVELRCDPISGHTALYWYRQSLGQGLEFLIYFQGNSAPDKSGLPSDRFSAERTGGSVSTLTIQRTQQEDSAVYLCASSFQNTEAFFGQGTRLTVV.